These 12 T cell receptor beta chains originate from one sample sequenced in a study of beta chain features in type 1 diabetes. Investigators reverse transcribed all isolated RNA, so they sequenced expressed TCRB transcripts. Sequencing used immunoSEQ multiplex PCR; TCRdb keeps in-frame clones, though not all of them. The table includes 140,000 to 150,000 clones, under 60% detected once. The sequenced material came from Tregs from blood. The receptors stem from a man in his late teens or twenties in good health.

The chain carries TRBV2 and TRBJ2-5; D remains ambiguous. The germline CDR1 and CDR2 sequences are SNHLY and FYNNEI. Trimming took off 8 bases at V and 0 bases at J, with 19 bases between the two ends. This CDR3 region has 16 residues. The CDR3 sequence is CASVRPLRSYQETQYF. The DNA for the CDR3 is TGTGCCAGCGTCCGACCCCTGCGGAGCTACCAAGAGACCCAGTACTTC.

CDR3 protein: CASSPQGSYGYTF. DNA for the CDR3: TGTGCCAGCAGCCCCCAGGGTTCCTATGGCTACACCTTC. The genes are TRBV7-2 and TRBJ1-2; the D gene is possibly TRBD1 (5 bases). The ends were cut back, 5 bases at V and 4 bases at J, with 11 bases in the middle. Germline-derived CDR1 and CDR2 are SGHTA and FQGNSA. The CDR3 loop spans 13 amino acids.

The chain employs TRBV5-1 and TRBJ2-5; D is perhaps TRBD2 (6 bases). The CDR3 contains 14 residues. Germline values: CDR1 SGHRS, CDR2 YFSETQ. Between the trimmed V and J ends, which lost 3 bases and 5 bases, there was a span of 14 bases. Written as DNA, the CDR3 is TGCGCCAGCAGCTCGACTAGTGCGGGTGAGACCCAGTACTTC. Translation gives CASSSTSAGETQYF.

In this sample, this clone turned up a few times. The V and J genes are TRBV28 and TRBJ2-3, with 11 nucleotides matching TRBD2. V lost 3 bases and J lost 5; bases outside the gene matches: 10. The CDR3 is 17 residues long. Germline CDR1 reads MDHEN; CDR2 reads SYDVKM. The DNA of the CDR3 is TGTGCCAGCAGTTTGCACGACCTAGCGGGGGGAGTAGATACGCAGTATTTT. It specifies CASSLHDLAGGVDTQYF.

This clone was detected only a few times. V is TRBV10-3 and J is TRBJ1-4; 8 nucleotides align to TRBD1. CDR3 length: 15 residues. The junction had 9 bases not matched to a gene; V was cut back by 5 bases and J by 7 bases. Germline assignment: CDR1 ENHRY and CDR2 SYGVKD. The CDR3 sequence: CAISRGQDGSEKLFF. CDR3 bases: TGTGCCATCAGTCGGGGACAGGACGGGAGTGAAAAACTGTTTTTT.

This clone was detected a few times. V gene TRBV30 combines with J gene TRBJ1-6; D gene ambiguous. Per germline, CDR1 GTSNPN and CDR2 SVGIG (reference sequence). V gave up 5 bases and J gave up 0 bases, with 8 bases separating them. CDR3 length: 14 residues. In nucleotides, the CDR3 is TGTGCCTGGCAGATCATCTCCTATAATTCACCCCTCCACTTT. This gives the protein CAWQIISYNSPLHF.

This clone showed up just a few times. The gene calls are TRBV4-3 and TRBJ2-3; D may be TRBD2 (6 bases). This CDR3 comprises 21 residues. CDR1 is LGHNA and CDR2 is YSLEER in the germline V gene. Trimming left V 4 bases short and J 0 bases short, with 29 bases between. Here the CDR3 reads CASSRPDAGTEVRSSTDTQYF. The DNA of the CDR3 is TGCGCCAGCAGCCGGCCGGATGCGGGGACGGAAGTTCGATCTAGCACAGATACGCAGTATTTT.

This chain links TRBV7-3 with TRBJ2-2; perhaps TRBD2 as D (5 bases). V was clipped by 7 bases and J by 7 bases, with 10 bases between them. The CDR3 extends over 12 amino acids. Looked up from germline, CDR1 is SGHTA and CDR2 is FQGTGA. CDR3 residues: CASNPGVGELFF. The CDR3 DNA reads as TGTGCCAGCAACCCCGGGGTCGGGGAGCTGTTTTTT.

This clone was observed a handful of times. The genes are TRBV5-6 and TRBJ2-3, with 8 nucleotides matching TRBD2. With 2 bases clipped from V and 1 base from J, the junction kept 15 bases outside the gene matches. Germline CDR1 is SGHDT and CDR2 is YYEEEE. The CDR3 contains 19 residues. The CDR3 protein is CASSFGLAGMGLRTDTQYF. In DNA, the CDR3 is TGTGCCAGCAGCTTTGGCCTAGCGGGCATGGGACTCCGCACAGATACGCAGTATTTT.

About this clone itself: Relative to the germline gene, one junction end is altered; a read error may explain this. V and J are TRBV9 and TRBJ1-4, with D unclear. Germline V CDR1 and CDR2: SGDLS, YYNGEE. CDR3 length: 18 amino acids. The CDR3 here is CASSVVLGIRATNKKLFF. CDR3 DNA sequence: TGTGCCAGCAGCGTAGTTTTAGGAATACGTGCAACTAATAAAAAACTGTTTTTT.

The chain employs TRBV7-2 and TRBJ1-5, with D possibly being TRBD1 (5 bases). The CDR3 is made up of 14 amino acids. Germline values: CDR1 SGHTA, CDR2 FQGNSA. The V gene lost 1 base and the J gene lost 7 bases, with 11 bases spanning the gap. CDR3 in DNA: TGTGCCAGCAGCTTAGAGCAGGGCTGGCAGCCCCAGCATTTT. Protein sequence: CASSLEQGWQPQHF.

The V call is TRBV9, the J call TRBJ2-6; maybe TRBD1 (7 bases). This CDR3 contains 20 residues. Germline assignment: CDR1 SGDLS and CDR2 YYNGEE. V dropped 3 bases and J dropped 0 bases, with 22 bases sitting between them. The CDR3 coding sequence is TGTGCCAGCAGCGCACGCCACAGGGGAGGCTCTATCTCTGGGGCCAACGTCCTGACTTTC. It codes for CASSARHRGGSISGANVLTF.